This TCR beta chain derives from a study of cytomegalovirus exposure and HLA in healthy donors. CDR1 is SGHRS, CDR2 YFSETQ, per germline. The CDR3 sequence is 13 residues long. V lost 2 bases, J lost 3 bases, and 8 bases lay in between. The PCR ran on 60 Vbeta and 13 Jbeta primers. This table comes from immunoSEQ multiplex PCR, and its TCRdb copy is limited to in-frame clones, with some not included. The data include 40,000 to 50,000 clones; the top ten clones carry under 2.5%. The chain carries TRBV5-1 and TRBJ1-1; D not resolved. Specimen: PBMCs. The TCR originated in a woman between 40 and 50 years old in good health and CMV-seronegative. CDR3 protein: CASSFRRDTEAFF. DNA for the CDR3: TGCGCCAGCAGCTTCCGGCGGGACACTGAAGCTTTCTTT.